This T cell receptor beta chain was sequenced for a study of T-cell memory formation after mild COVID-19. Study background: Largely donor-specific TCR clusters were found.

This clonotype appeared many times. Its antigen is undetermined. Germline CDR1 is SGHNT and CDR2 is YYREEE (reference sequence). The V gene end was trimmed by 4 bases and the J gene end by 4 bases; junction bases not matched to a gene: 6. The CDR3 is 15 amino acids. Study-level points and caveats: Later expanders leaned CD4+, whereas clones that contracted between day 15 and 85 were balanced CD4/CD8. Certain responding clones were present in pre-infection memory, suggesting participation of cross-reactive memory.

The authors produced TCR alpha and TCR beta cDNA libraries with sample barcodes and UMIs by 5'RACE using constant-segment primers. TCRdb ran MiXCR on the 5' RACE reads and lists one entry per CDR3 protein. The sample contains approximately 390,000 distinct CDR3 sequences, more than 15% of which appear only once. The sequence came from a man aged 18-30 years who had mild COVID-19 (a few samples of this study predate the infection). Cell type and time point are not known. Sequenced input: PBMCs or a T cell subset sorted from them (not recorded which). V is TRBV5-4 and J is TRBJ2-1; 9 positions agree with TRBD2. DNA for the CDR3: TGTGCCAGCAGCCAATCGAGCGGGAGGTACAATGAGCAGTTCTTC. The encoded protein is CASSQSSGRYNEQFF.